Listed here are 10 T cell receptor beta chains from one sample, sequenced in a study of blood T cell repertoires in COVID-19. Assay used: immunoSEQ multiplex PCR; TCRdb lists only in-frame clones, some missing. The sample contains a few hundred thousand clones, around 85% of which appear only once. Sample: PBMCs or T cells enriched from blood (not recorded which). The receptor set was obtained from a woman aged 45 to 65 who had recovered from COVID-19.

This clone turned up a few times. This chain joins TRBV5-4 and TRBJ2-2; TRBD1 aligns across 10 bases. This CDR3 is 15 amino acids long. After removal of 4 bases from V and 6 bases from J, the junction contained 6 bases not matched to a gene. Germline V gives CDR1 SGHNT, CDR2 YYREEE (reference sequence). The CDR3 DNA sequence: TGTGCCAGCAGCCATGACAGGGGGCGCTCCGGGGAGCTGTTTTTT. Amino acid sequence: CASSHDRGRSGELFF.

The chain has TRBV4-3 and TRBJ1-4; perhaps TRBD1 as D (5 bases). The V gene's germline CDR1 is LGHNA and CDR2 YSLEER. The CDR3 consists of 16 residues. V dropped 0 bases and J dropped 2 bases, with 10 bases sitting between them. CDR3 region: CASSQDKGRTNEKLFF. In DNA form, the CDR3 reads TGCGCCAGCAGCCAAGATAAGGGGCGGACTAATGAAAAACTGTTTTTT.

The CDR3 DNA reads as TGTGCCAGCAGCCAACAGGGGGCTAGGGGCTACACCTTC. It codes for CASSQQGARGYTF. The V gene is TRBV3-1 (or the pseudogene TRBV3-2), the J gene TRBJ1-2, with TRBD1 matching 8 bases. Germline CDR1 reads LGHDT; CDR2 reads YNNKEL (reference sequence). Trimming at V came to 2 bases and at J to 8 bases, leaving 4 bases not matched to a gene. The CDR3 covers 13 residues.

The chain is built from TRBV13 and TRBJ2-5; perhaps TRBD2 as D (6 bases). Trimming took 6 bases from V and 0 from J, leaving 20 bases between them. Germline CDR1 reads PRHDT; CDR2 reads FYEKMQ (reference sequence). CDR3 length equals 17 residues. The CDR3 region is CASSSGPLWGDQETQYF. CDR3 DNA sequence: TGTGCCAGCAGTTCCGGTCCTTTGTGGGGGGACCAAGAGACCCAGTACTTC.

The chain has TRBV13 and TRBJ2-3; 7 bases are shared with TRBD2. Looked up from germline, CDR1 is PRHDT and CDR2 is FYEKMQ (reference sequence). This CDR3 comprises 14 residues. V lost 4 bases to trimming and J lost 4 bases; unmatched junction nucleotides: 5. The CDR3 spells CASSSESGADTQYF. The CDR3 DNA reads TGTGCCAGCAGCTCTGAAAGCGGGGCAGATACGCAGTATTTT.

The chain is built from TRBV2 and TRBJ1-2, with 9 bases that match TRBD1. This CDR3 is built from 16 residues. V lost 8 bases, J lost 2 bases, and 12 bases stayed unmatched. Germline CDR1 is SNHLY and CDR2 is FYNNEI. CDR3 sequence: CASVQLFGTGNYGYTF. CDR3 bases: TGTGCCAGCGTCCAGCTTTTCGGGACAGGGAACTATGGCTACACCTTC.

The chain has TRBV5-1 and TRBJ2-1; 7 nucleotides agree with TRBD2. The CDR3 length is 15 residues. Trimming at V came to 0 bases and at J to 4 bases, leaving 4 bases not matched to a gene. CDR1 SGHRS and CDR2 YFSETQ come from the germline V gene. The CDR3 bases are TGCGCCAGCAGCTTGGAGCTAGCGGCTTACAATGAGCAGTTCTTC. Residues: CASSLELAAYNEQFF. The full variable domain, in which reference TRBV5-1 and TRBJ2-1 provide the parts outside the CDR3, is KAGVTQTPRYLIKTRGQQVTLSCSPISGHRSVSWYQQTPGQGLQFLFEYFSETQRNKGNFPGRFSGRQFSNSRSEMNVSTLELGDSALYLCASSLELAAYNEQFFGPGTRLTVL.

The chain is built from TRBV11-2 and TRBJ2-5; no definite D call. The V gene lost 5 bases and the J gene lost 5 bases, with 6 bases spanning the gap. In germline, CDR1 is SGHAT, CDR2 FQNNGV. The CDR3 covers 11 residues. The CDR3: CASSPRETQYF. In nucleotides, the CDR3 is TGTGCCAGCAGCCCCCGGGAGACCCAGTACTTC.

V gene TRBV9 combines with J gene TRBJ2-5; D is possibly TRBD2 (6 bases). Deletions cut 0 bases from V and 2 bases from J, with 8 bases between. Germline V gives CDR1 SGDLS, CDR2 YYNGEE. This CDR3 contains 14 residues. The CDR3 DNA reads as TGTGCCAGCAGCGTAGCGGCGGGACAAGAGACCCAGTACTTC. This codes for CASSVAAGQETQYF.

V and J are TRBV7-9 and TRBJ1-1; no firm D call. CDR1 and CDR2 from the germline V gene are SEHNR and FQNEAQ (reference sequence). The V and J ends lost 3 bases and 4 bases respectively, with 12 bases between them. The CDR3 length is 14 residues. This chain's CDR3 is CASSFEQTSTEAFF. CDR3 coding DNA: TGTGCCAGCAGCTTCGAACAGACCTCCACTGAAGCTTTCTTT.